The 21 T cell receptor beta chains given below trace back to one sample, sequenced in a study of cytomegalovirus exposure and HLA in healthy donors. The PCR employed 60 Vbeta primers together with 13 Jbeta primers. The protocol was immunoSEQ multiplex PCR, while the TCRdb copy is restricted to in-frame clones and leaves out a portion. The sample shows 150,000 to 200,000 clones, approximately 71% of them seen only once. Sequences were obtained from PBMCs. These receptors were collected from a young woman in good health and CMV-seropositive.

A single count supports this clone. A junction end diverges from the germline sequence, so it may reflect a read error. The CDR3 protein is CASGRTDSNQNF. CDR3 bases: TGTGCCAGCGGCCGGACTGATAGCAACCAAAATTTT. The chain employs TRBV11-2 and TRBJ1-3; no firm D call. The germline V gene encodes CDR1 SGHAT and CDR2 FQNNGV. The CDR3 sequence is 12 residues long.

The gene calls are TRBV5-1 and TRBJ2-7; D is perhaps TRBD1 (5 bases). V lost 4 bases, J lost 3 bases, and 20 bases lay in between. Germline lookup yields CDR1 SGHRS and CDR2 YFSETQ. CDR3 length equals 16 residues. As DNA, the CDR3 is TGCGCCAGCAGCCCCGGAAGACAGTCTGACAACTACGAGCAGTACTTC. Its translation: CASSPGRQSDNYEQYF.

V is TRBV28 and J is TRBJ2-7, with TRBD2 matching 14 bases. The V and J ends lost 5 bases and 4 bases, in that order; junction bases with no gene match: 4. From germline, CDR1 is MDHEN and CDR2 SYDVKM. There are 15 residues in the CDR3. The CDR3 nucleotides read TGTGCCAGCAGTCCGGGACTAGCGGGAGCTTACGAGCAGTACTTC. Amino acids: CASSPGLAGAYEQYF. Combining the CDR3 with reference TRBV28 and TRBJ2-7 gives the whole variable domain DVKVTQSSRYLVKRTGEKVFLECVQDMDHENMFWYRQDPGLGLRLIYFSYDVKMKEKGDIPEGYSVSREKKERFSLILESASTNQTSMYLCASSPGLAGAYEQYFGPGTRLTVT.

The chain has TRBV4-3 and TRBJ2-7, with TRBD1 identical over 8 bases. There are 15 residues in the CDR3. Germline V gene data show CDR1 as LGHNA and CDR2 as YSLEER. J gave up 2 bases and V 4 bases, and 7 bases lay outside the gene matches. DNA of the CDR3: TGCGCCAGCAGCCCCAGGACAGGGTTTGCCTACGAGCAGTACTTC. Residues: CASSPRTGFAYEQYF.

The chain carries TRBV11-2 and TRBJ2-7; 8 bases are shared with TRBD1. Trimming took 5 bases from V and 7 from J; bases not matched to a gene: 10. Germline V lookup: CDR1 SGHAT, CDR2 FQNNGV. This CDR3 comprises 14 residues. The CDR3 DNA is TGTGCCAGCAGCCCGCGGACAGGGCGAGGGGAGCAGTACTTC. This codes for CASSPRTGRGEQYF.

The gene calls are TRBV29-1 and TRBJ2-1, with 8 bases that match TRBD2. V dropped 4 bases and J dropped 2; count of bases not matched to a gene: 13. Looked up from germline, CDR1 is SQVTM and CDR2 is ANQGSEA. There are 17 residues in the CDR3. CDR3: CSVGSLSGGLTYNEQFF. CDR3 nucleotide sequence: TGCAGCGTTGGATCCCTCTCGGGGGGGCTTACCTACAATGAGCAGTTCTTC.

This clone appeared a single time. This chain links TRBV5-1 with TRBJ2-7, with 12 bases lining up with TRBD2. There are 13 residues in the CDR3. Germline V gene sequence: CDR1 SGHRS, CDR2 YFSETQ. V shed 5 bases and J 5 bases; nucleotides not matched to a gene: 2. The CDR3 coding sequence is TGCGCCAGCAGACTAGCGGGAGGAGACGAGCAGTACTTC. This codes for CASRLAGGDEQYF.

The chain recombines TRBV9 with TRBJ2-5, with 8 nucleotides matching TRBD2. V was clipped by 0 bases and J by 6 bases; unmatched bases: 4. This CDR3 has 14 amino acids. Germline-derived CDR1 and CDR2 are SGDLS and YYNGEE. The CDR3 is CASSVDGTRKTQYF. The CDR3 DNA reads as TGTGCCAGCAGCGTAGATGGGACTAGGAAGACCCAGTACTTC.

The V gene is TRBV7-9, the J gene TRBJ2-1; D is possibly TRBD1 (5 bases). The CDR3 has 12 residues. V shed 4 bases and J shed 5 bases, with 6 bases lying between them. Germline CDR1 is SEHNR and CDR2 is FQNEAQ (reference sequence). The CDR3: CASSSTDNEQFF. The CDR3 nucleotides are TGTGCCAGCAGCTCGACAGACAATGAGCAGTTCTTC.

This clone has a handful of counts. The chain recombines TRBV6-6 with TRBJ2-3; unclear D gene. V lost 6 bases, J lost 5 bases, and 9 bases lay in between. The CDR3 has 12 residues. Germline values: CDR1 MNHNY, CDR2 SVGAGI (reference sequence). The chain's CDR3 is CASRQLRDTQYF. The CDR3 DNA follows: TGTGCCAGCAGACAGTTAAGAGATACGCAGTATTTT.

J is TRBJ1-2 and V is TRBV4-1, with D hard to call. Germline V gives CDR1 MGHRA, CDR2 YSYEKL. V was shortened by 0 bases and J by 3 bases, with 11 bases between the two germline ends. The CDR3 sequence is 15 residues long. The CDR3 reads CASSQDRGFDYGYTF. Written as DNA, the CDR3 is TGCGCCAGCAGCCAAGATCGAGGGTTCGACTATGGCTACACCTTC.

The chain couples TRBV5-6 to TRBJ2-7; TRBD1 agrees at 10 bases. CDR3 length equals 15 residues. V shed 0 bases, J shed 4 bases, and the junction held 4 bases outside the gene matches. Germline CDR1 is SGHDT and CDR2 is YYEEEE. CDR3 in amino acids: CASSLDGQGVYEQYF. CDR3 sequence (DNA): TGTGCCAGCAGCTTGGACGGACAGGGGGTGTACGAGCAGTACTTC.

The rearrangement links TRBV30 to TRBJ1-1; no firm D call. The CDR3 has 12 amino acids. Germline CDR1 reads GTSNPN; CDR2 reads SVGIG (reference sequence). V was shortened by 2 bases and J by 3 bases, with 7 bases between the two germline ends. CDR3 in DNA: TGTGCCTGGAGTCCGTCGTACACTGAAGCTTTCTTT. Its translation: CAWSPSYTEAFF. Combining the CDR3 with reference TRBV30 and TRBJ1-1 gives the whole variable domain SQTIHQWPATLVQPVGSPLSLECTVEGTSNPNLYWYRQAAGRGLQLLFYSVGIGQISSEVPQNLSASRPQDRQFILSSKKLLLSDSGFYLCAWSPSYTEAFFGQGTRLTVV.

The gene calls are TRBV29-1 and TRBJ2-5, with no clear D. Germline CDR1 reads SQVTM; CDR2 reads ANQGSEA. The CDR3 is 12 amino acids. Trimming cost V 4 bases and J 1 base, with 7 bases left between them. The DNA of the CDR3 is TGCAGCGTTGGGGCAGCCCAAGAGACCCAGTACTTC. It specifies CSVGAAQETQYF.

This clone was recorded only once. The chain combines TRBV7-2 with TRBJ2-7; 11 nucleotides align to TRBD2. CDR3 length: 15 residues. The ends lost 5 bases at V and 7 bases at J; junction bases unmatched: 10. Germline V CDR1 and CDR2: SGHTA, FQGNSA. CDR3 in DNA: TGTGCCAGCAGCCCGGGAACTAGCGGGGGAACTGAGCAGTACTTC. This sequence encodes CASSPGTSGGTEQYF.

This clone turned up a few times. This rearrangement joins TRBV4-1 to TRBJ1-4; D unresolved. The CDR3 runs to 14 residues. CDR1 is MGHRA and CDR2 is YSYEKL in the germline V gene. Trimming took off 11 bases at V and 8 bases at J, with 21 bases between the two ends. The CDR3 sequence is CAGRPFPGAEKLFF. The DNA for the CDR3 is TGCGCCGGCCGACCTTTCCCGGGAGCAGAAAAACTGTTTTTT.

The chain employs TRBV5-6 and TRBJ2-7; 11 bases fit TRBD2. V gave up 3 bases and J gave up 3 bases; unmatched junction bases: 11. The germline V gene encodes CDR1 SGHDT and CDR2 YYEEEE. This CDR3 contains 17 residues. The CDR3: CASSSILAGVTNYEQYF. CDR3 in DNA: TGTGCCAGCAGCTCGATACTAGCGGGGGTGACGAACTACGAGCAGTACTTC.

The J gene is TRBJ1-4, the V gene TRBV6-6; tentative D call: TRBD1 (5 bases). Germline V gene sequence: CDR1 MNHNY, CDR2 SVGAGI (reference sequence). Trimming removed 5 bases at V and 3 bases at J, with 16 bases between. The CDR3 sequence is 16 residues long. The CDR3 is CASSHPPGGANEKLFF. CDR3 nucleotides: TGTGCCAGCAGTCACCCCCCCGGGGGTGCTAATGAAAAACTGTTTTTT.

The chain combines TRBV7-8 with TRBJ2-5; 11 nucleotides line up with TRBD2. Germline assignment: CDR1 SGHVS and CDR2 FQNEAQ. After removal of 3 bases from V and 0 bases from J, the junction contained 9 bases not matched to a gene. The CDR3 loop spans 18 amino acids. Written as DNA, the CDR3 is TGTGCCAGCAGCTTGGGGCGGTCTAGCGGGAGGTACCAAGAGACCCAGTACTTC. Translating it yields CASSLGRSSGRYQETQYF.

The chain employs TRBV19 and TRBJ1-2; 8 bases agree with TRBD1. The CDR3 consists of 15 residues. Looked up from germline, CDR1 is LNHDA and CDR2 is SQIVND (reference sequence). With V trimmed by 6 bases and J by 4 bases, 10 bases remained unmatched. For the CDR3, the DNA is TGTGCCAGTAGGTCGCAGGGGGCTTTGGGCTATGGCTACACCTTC. Translated: CASRSQGALGYGYTF.

The rearrangement joins TRBV18 to TRBJ1-1; possibly TRBD1 for D (5 bases). The CDR3 has 14 amino acids. From germline, CDR1 is KGHSH and CDR2 LQKENI. The V gene lost 5 bases and the J gene lost 1 base, with 11 bases spanning the gap. DNA of the CDR3: TGTGCCAGCTCAATATCGGGGGGGAACACTGAAGCTTTCTTT. Translating gives CASSISGGNTEAFF.